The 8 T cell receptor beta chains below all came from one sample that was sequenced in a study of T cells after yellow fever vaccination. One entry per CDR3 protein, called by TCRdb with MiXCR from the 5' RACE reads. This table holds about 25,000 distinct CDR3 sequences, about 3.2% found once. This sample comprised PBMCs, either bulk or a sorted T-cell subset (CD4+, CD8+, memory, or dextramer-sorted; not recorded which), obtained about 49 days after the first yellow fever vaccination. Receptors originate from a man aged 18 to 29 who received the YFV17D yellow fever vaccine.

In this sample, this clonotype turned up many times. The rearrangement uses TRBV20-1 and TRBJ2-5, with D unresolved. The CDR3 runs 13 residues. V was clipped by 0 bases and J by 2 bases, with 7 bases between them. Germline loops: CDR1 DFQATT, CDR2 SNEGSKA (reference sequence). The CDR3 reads CSAREAGQETQYF. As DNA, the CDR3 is TGCAGTGCTAGAGAGGCAGGACAAGAGACCCAGTACTTC.

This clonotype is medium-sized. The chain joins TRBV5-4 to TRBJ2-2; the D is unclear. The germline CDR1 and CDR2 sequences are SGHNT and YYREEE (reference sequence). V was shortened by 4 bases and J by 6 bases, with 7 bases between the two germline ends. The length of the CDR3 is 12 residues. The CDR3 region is CASSVPAGELFF. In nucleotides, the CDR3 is TGTGCCAGCAGCGTACCAGCCGGGGAGCTGTTTTTT.

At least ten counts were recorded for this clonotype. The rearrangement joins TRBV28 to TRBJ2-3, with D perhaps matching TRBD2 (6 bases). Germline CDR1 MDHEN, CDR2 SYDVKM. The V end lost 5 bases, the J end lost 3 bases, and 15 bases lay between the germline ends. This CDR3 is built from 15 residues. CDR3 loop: CASSTQGGGTDTQYF. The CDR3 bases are TGTGCCAGCAGTACCCAGGGTGGGGGGACAGATACGCAGTATTTT.

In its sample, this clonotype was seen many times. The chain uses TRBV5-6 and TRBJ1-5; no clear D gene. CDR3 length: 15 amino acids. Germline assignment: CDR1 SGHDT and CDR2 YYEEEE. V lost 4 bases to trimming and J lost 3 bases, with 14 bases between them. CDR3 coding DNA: TGTGCCAGCAGCGCAGATGGCGGCTACAATCAGCCCCAGCATTTT. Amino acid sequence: CASSADGGYNQPQHF.

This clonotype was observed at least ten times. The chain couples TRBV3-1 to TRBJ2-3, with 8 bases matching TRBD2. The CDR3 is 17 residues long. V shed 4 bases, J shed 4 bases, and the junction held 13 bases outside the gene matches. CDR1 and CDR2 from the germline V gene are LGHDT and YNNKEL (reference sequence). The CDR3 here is CASSRRSGGAGADTQYF. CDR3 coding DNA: TGTGCCAGCAGCCGGAGGTCGGGGGGGGCCGGGGCAGATACGCAGTATTTT.

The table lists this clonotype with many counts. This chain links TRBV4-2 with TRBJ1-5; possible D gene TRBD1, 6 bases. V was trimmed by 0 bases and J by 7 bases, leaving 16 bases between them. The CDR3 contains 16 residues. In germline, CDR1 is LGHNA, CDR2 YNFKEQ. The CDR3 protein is CASSQDAGQTRQPQHF. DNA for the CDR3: TGTGCCAGCAGCCAAGATGCCGGACAGACCAGGCAGCCCCAGCATTTT.

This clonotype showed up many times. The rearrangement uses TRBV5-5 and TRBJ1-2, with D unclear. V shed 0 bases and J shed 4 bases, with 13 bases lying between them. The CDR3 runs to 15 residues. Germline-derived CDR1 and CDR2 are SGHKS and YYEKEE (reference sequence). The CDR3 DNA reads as TGTGCCAGCAGCTTGGCTGGGCAGGCCACCTATGGCTACACCTTC. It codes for CASSLAGQATYGYTF.

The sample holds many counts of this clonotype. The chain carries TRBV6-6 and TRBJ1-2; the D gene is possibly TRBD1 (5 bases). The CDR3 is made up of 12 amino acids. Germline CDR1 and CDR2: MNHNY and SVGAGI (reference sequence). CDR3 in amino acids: CPPTWTNYGYTF. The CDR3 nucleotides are TGTCCCCCAACGTGGACAAACTATGGCTACACCTTC.